This T cell receptor (beta chain) was captured by sequencing in a study of cytomegalovirus exposure and HLA in healthy donors. The wider study: The 120 validation repertoires were produced on the same platform as the roughly 660 repertoires of the first cohort. This was reported in a later analysis.

Profiled with immunoSEQ multiplex PCR; TCRdb holds only in-frame clones, not every one. The sample includes 90,000 to 100,000 clones, 87% of them seen just once. As regards this clone: The antigen remains unidentified.

Findings and caveats of the study: Under in vitro conditions, a few CMV-associated chains were confirmed as specific for CMV antigens.

The donors formed part of the approximately 120-subject validation cohort, distinct from the approximately 630-subject first cohort. This CDR3 contains 12 residues. Sequencing was performed on PBMCs. The TCR sequence derives from a man in his late teens or twenties in good health and CMV-seropositive. The chain uses TRBV12-1 and TRBJ2-1; the D call in the table, TRBD2, was not verified against the DNA. TRBV12-1 is termed a pseudogene. The CDR3 DNA reads TGTGCCAGCACGAGGGAGGAGTGTGAGCAGTTCTTC. This sequence encodes CASTREECEQFF.